The sequence of this T cell receptor beta chain was determined in a study of monozygotic twins with inflammatory bowel disease. With eight separate reactions per sample, the authors made cDNA. Reanalyzing the 5' RACE reads, TCRdb keeps one entry per CDR3 protein, without DNA. The record lists around 210,000 distinct CDR3 sequences, of which the ten most abundant hold 7.5% to 9.5%. There are 12 residues in the CDR3. Germline assignment: CDR1 SGHRS and CDR2 YFSETQ. The specimen was blood. This TCR was recovered from a human donor with ulcerative colitis or Crohn's disease, or a healthy co-twin of an affected twin (not recorded which). This chain uses TRBV5-1 with TRBJ1-2; TCRdb's assignment of TRBD1 cannot be checked, as there is no DNA. CDR3 residues: CASVGQVGGYTF.